This is a list of T cell receptor beta chains from one sample in a study of T cell repertoires in cytomegalovirus infection. These receptors lack a known antigen. TCRdb re-analysed the reads in MiXCR, keeping a single row per CDR3 protein. The table records approximately 730,000 distinct CDR3 sequences, roughly 29% of them present only once. The starting material was cultured CD8+ T cells from PBMCs, obtained from culture after CMV antigen stimulation. These receptors were obtained from a human donor in good health (CMV status not recorded). Some clones in this sample may be carry-over from other donors' samples. Both conserved end residues are part of each CDR3. D genes are given only for firm matches. The size of a clone is reported for some rows only, either as once, few or many, or as a class for expanded clones.

clone_size j_call d_call v_call cdr3_aa cdr3_nt
few TRBJ2-2 NA TRBV4-1 CASSPVFSNTGELFF TGCGCCAGCAGCCCAGTGTTCAGCAACACCGGGGAGCTGTTTTTT
many TRBJ1-5 NA TRBV7-2 CASGAGQPQHF TGTGCCAGCGGGGCGGGTCAGCCCCAGCATTTT
NA TRBJ2-7 NA TRBV4-1 CASSQDNRGGYEQYF TGCGCCAGCAGCCAAGATAACAGGGGGGGTTACGAGCAGTACTTC
NA TRBJ1-1 NA TRBV7-2 CASSLGGRGLNTEAFF TGTGCCAGCAGCTTAGGGGGCCGGGGATTGAACACTGAAGCTTTCTTT
NA TRBJ1-2 NA TRBV2 CASRGLVEGGVTNYGYTF TGTGCCAGCCGCGGTTTAGTCGAAGGGGGGGTAACTAACTATGGCTACACCTTC
NA TRBJ1-2 NA TRBV27 CASRPRGDGYTF TGTGCCAGCAGACCCAGGGGTGATGGCTACACCTTC
NA TRBJ1-5 NA TRBV5-5 CASSLEQYQPQHF TGTGCCAGCAGCTTGGAACAGTATCAGCCCCAGCATTTT
NA TRBJ1-5 NA TRBV6-1 CASVDAAYSNQPQHF TGTGCCAGTGTAGATGCAGCCTATAGCAATCAGCCCCAGCATTTT
NA TRBJ2-5 NA TRBV9 CASSVAGEQETQYF TGTGCCAGCAGCGTAGCAGGAGAACAAGAGACCCAGTACTTC
many TRBJ2-3 NA TRBV7-2 CASSVLEGTDTQYF TGTGCCAGCAGCGTGCTCGAGGGGACAGATACGCAGTATTTT
few TRBJ2-1 NA TRBV6-2/TRBV6-3 CASSYSVLSPSSYNEQFF TGTGCCAGCAGTTACTCAGTTCTCTCCCCGAGCTCCTACAATGAGCAGTTCTTC
few TRBJ2-7 NA TRBV7-6 CASTQDGGPYEQYF TGTGCCAGCACCCAGGACGGGGGACCCTACGAGCAGTACTTC
NA TRBJ2-2 NA TRBV19 CASMAAGELFF TGTGCCAGTATGGCGGCCGGGGAGCTGTTTTTT
few TRBJ2-1 TRBD2 TRBV7-3 CASSSGLAGGHEQFF TGTGCCAGCAGCTCGGGACTAGCGGGGGGACATGAGCAGTTCTTC
NA TRBJ1-1 NA TRBV5-6 CASSPGPGENTEAFF TGTGCCAGCAGCCCGGGGCCAGGCGAGAACACTGAAGCTTTCTTT
NA TRBJ2-1 TRBD2 TRBV6-5 CASSYGGAGVGNEQFF TGTGCCAGCAGTTACGGAGGAGCGGGGGTGGGTAATGAGCAGTTCTTC
few TRBJ1-5 TRBD1 TRBV19 CASTRQGEINQPQHF TGTGCCAGTACCCGACAGGGGGAGATCAATCAGCCCCAGCATTTT
NA TRBJ2-7 NA TRBV2 CALGGIAYEQYF TGTGCCCTAGGAGGGATTGCCTACGAGCAGTACTTC
few TRBJ2-1 TRBD1 TRBV25-1 CASCWTGYNEQFF TGTGCCAGCTGCTGGACAGGGTACAATGAGCAGTTCTTC
NA TRBJ2-5 TRBD2 TRBV11-1 CASSLVGTTQETQYF TGTGCCAGCAGCTTAGTCGGGACTACCCAAGAGACCCAGTACTTC
NA TRBJ2-2 NA TRBV11-2 CASSLWSRVFPGELFF TGTGCCAGCAGCTTATGGTCCAGGGTGTTCCCCGGGGAGCTGTTTTTT
NA TRBJ2-6 NA TRBV10-3 CAITPGNGLSGANVLTF TGTGCCATCACTCCGGGAAACGGCCTCTCTGGGGCCAACGTCCTGACTTTC
few TRBJ2-2 NA TRBV27 CASSRVGDTGELFF TGTGCCAGCAGTCGTGTTGGGGACACCGGGGAGCTGTTTTTT
NA TRBJ2-5 TRBD1 TRBV28 CASSFPSDRVQETQYF TGTGCCAGCAGTTTCCCTTCAGACAGGGTCCAAGAGACCCAGTACTTC
NA TRBJ2-1 NA TRBV5-4 CASTLPTGIYNEQFF TGTGCCAGCACCTTACCAACAGGGATCTACAATGAGCAGTTCTTC
NA TRBJ1-3 NA TRBV12-3/TRBV12-4 CASSDPLSSGNTIYF TGTGCCAGCAGTGATCCCCTATCATCTGGAAACACCATATATTTT
NA TRBJ2-6 NA TRBV7-6 CASSLGGWSSGANVLTF TGTGCCAGCTCCCTGGGGGGTTGGAGCTCTGGGGCCAACGTCCTGACTTTC
NA TRBJ2-1 NA TRBV5-5 CASSLESTSRYNEQFF TGTGCCAGTAGCTTGGAGAGCACTAGCCGTTACAATGAGCAGTTCTTC
few TRBJ2-5 NA TRBV11-1 CASSLGRLPPETQYF TGTGCCAGCAGCTTAGGGCGCTTGCCCCCTGAGACCCAGTACTTC
NA TRBJ1-2 NA TRBV29-1 CSVDLEAGYTF TGCAGCGTTGACCTAGAGGCTGGCTACACCTTC
NA TRBJ2-3 NA TRBV5-6 CASSLGVPTDTQYF TGTGCCAGCAGCTTGGGCGTCCCCACAGATACGCAGTATTTT